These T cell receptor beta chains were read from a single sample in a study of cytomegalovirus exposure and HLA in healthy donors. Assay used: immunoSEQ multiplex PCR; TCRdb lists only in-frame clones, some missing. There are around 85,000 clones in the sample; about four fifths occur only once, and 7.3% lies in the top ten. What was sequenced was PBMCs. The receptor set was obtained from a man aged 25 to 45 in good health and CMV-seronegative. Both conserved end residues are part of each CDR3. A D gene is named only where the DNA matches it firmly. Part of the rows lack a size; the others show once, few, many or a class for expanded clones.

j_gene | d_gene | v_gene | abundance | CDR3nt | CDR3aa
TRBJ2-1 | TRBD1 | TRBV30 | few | TGTGCCTGGAACCTCGGACAGGGGAATTCCGCTGAGCAGTTCTTC | CAWNLGQGNSAEQFF
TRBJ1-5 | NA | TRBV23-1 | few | TGCGCCAGCAGGGGGACACCTTATAGCAATCAGCCCCAGCATTTT | CASRGTPYSNQPQHF
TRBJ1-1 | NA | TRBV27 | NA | TGTGCCAGCAGTCTGGGACAAAGGGGTGCTGAAGCTTTCTTT | CASSLGQRGAEAFF
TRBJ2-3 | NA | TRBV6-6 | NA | TGTGCCAGCAGTAAGGACTTTCCAGATACGCAGTATTTT | CASSKDFPDTQYF
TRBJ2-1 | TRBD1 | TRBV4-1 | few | TGCGCCAGCAGCCACGGACAGGGGAGATACAATGAGCAGTTCTTC | CASSHGQGRYNEQFF
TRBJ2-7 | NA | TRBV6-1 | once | TGTGCCTCCGAATTGGGGGGATCTAACTACGAGCAGTACTTC | CASELGGSNYEQYF
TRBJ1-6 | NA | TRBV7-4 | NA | TGTGCCAGCAGCTTAACAGGTTTGAGCTCCTATAATTCACCCCTCCACTTT | CASSLTGLSSYNSPLHF
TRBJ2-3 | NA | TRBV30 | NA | TGTGCCTGGAGTCCGGGAAGCGGCGGGCAAGATACGCAGTATTTT | CAWSPGSGGQDTQYF
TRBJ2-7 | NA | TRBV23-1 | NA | TGCGCCAGCAAACAGGGATTCGAGCAGTACTTC | CASKQGFEQYF
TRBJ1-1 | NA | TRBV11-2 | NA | TGTGCCAGCAGCTTAAGCAGGTTGAACACTGAAGCTTTCTTT | CASSLSRLNTEAFF
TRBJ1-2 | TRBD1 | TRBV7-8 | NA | TGTGCCAGCAGCTGGGACAGCGACGTTGGCTACACCTTC | CASSWDSDVGYTF